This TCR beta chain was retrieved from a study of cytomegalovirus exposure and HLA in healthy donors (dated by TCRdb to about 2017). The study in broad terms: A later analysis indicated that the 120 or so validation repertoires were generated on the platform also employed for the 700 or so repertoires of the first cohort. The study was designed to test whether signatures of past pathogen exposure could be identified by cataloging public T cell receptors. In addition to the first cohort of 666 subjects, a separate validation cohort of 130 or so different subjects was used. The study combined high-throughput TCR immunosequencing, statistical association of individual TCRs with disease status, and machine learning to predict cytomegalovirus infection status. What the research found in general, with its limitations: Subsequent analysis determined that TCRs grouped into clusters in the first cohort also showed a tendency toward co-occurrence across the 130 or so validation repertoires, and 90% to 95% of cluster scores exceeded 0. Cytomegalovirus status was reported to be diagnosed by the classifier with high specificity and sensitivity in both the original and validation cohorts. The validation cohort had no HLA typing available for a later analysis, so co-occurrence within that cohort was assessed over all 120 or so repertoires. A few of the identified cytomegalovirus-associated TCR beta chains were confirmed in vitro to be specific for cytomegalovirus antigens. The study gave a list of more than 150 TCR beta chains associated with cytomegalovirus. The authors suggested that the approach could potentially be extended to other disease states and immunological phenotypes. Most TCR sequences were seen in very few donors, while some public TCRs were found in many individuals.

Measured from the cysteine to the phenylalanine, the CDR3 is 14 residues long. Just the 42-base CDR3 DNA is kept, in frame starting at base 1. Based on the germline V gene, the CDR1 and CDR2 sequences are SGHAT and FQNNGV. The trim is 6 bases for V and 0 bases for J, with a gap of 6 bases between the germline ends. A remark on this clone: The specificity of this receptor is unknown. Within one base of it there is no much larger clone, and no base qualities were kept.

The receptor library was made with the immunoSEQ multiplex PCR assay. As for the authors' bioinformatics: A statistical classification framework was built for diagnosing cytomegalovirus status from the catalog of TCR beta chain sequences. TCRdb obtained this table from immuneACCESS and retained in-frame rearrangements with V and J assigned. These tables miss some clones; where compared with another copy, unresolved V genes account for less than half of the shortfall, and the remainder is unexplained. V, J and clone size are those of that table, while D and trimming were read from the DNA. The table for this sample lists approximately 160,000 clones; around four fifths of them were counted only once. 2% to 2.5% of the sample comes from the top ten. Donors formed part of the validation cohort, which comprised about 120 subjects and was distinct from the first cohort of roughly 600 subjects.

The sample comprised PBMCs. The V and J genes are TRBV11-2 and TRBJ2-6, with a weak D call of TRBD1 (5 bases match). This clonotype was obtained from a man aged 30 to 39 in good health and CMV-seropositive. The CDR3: CASRDSSGANVLTF. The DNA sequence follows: TGTGCCAGCAGAGACAGCTCTGGGGCCAACGTCCTGACTTTC.